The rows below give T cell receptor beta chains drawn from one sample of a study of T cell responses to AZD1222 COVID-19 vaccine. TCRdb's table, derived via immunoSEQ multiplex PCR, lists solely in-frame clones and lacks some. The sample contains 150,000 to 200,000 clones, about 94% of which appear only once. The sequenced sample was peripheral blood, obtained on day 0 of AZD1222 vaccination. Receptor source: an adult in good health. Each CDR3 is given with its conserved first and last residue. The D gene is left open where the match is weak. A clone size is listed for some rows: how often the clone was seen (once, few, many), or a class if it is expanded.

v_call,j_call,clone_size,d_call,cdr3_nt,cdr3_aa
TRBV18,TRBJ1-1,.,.,TGTGCCAGCTCACCACCAACGGCAGGGCCGAACACTGAAGCTTTCTTT,CASSPPTAGPNTEAFF
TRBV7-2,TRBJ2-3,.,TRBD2,TGTGCCAGCAGCTCACTAGCGGGAGGTGATACGCAGTATTTT,CASSSLAGGDTQYF
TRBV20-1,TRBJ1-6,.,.,TGCAGTGCTAGTGTGGGTCCCAAGGGGTCACCCCTCCACTTT,CSASVGPKGSPLHF
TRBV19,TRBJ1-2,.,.,TGTGCCAGTAGTCCCCATGACAGGCGTCTGACCTACACCTTC,CASSPHDRRLTYTF
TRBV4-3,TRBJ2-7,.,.,TGCGCCAGCAGCCAAGATCGGGGTTTCGACCTATTGGAGCAGTACTTC,CASSQDRGFDLLEQYF
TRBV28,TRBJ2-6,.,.,TGTGCCAGCAGCCCAGCTATGGGCTCTGGGGCCAACGTCCTGACTTTC,CASSPAMGSGANVLTF
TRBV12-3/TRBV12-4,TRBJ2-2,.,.,TGTGCCAGCAGTTTAGACCCCGCCGGGGAGCTGTTTTTT,CASSLDPAGELFF
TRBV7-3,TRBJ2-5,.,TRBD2,TGTGCCAGCAGCCTAACGGGACTAGCGGGAGATGAGACCCAGTACTTC,CASSLTGLAGDETQYF
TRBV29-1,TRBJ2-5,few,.,TGCAGCGTTGAAACGGGGATAGAGACCCAGTACTTC,CSVETGIETQYF
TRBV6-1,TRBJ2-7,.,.,TGTGCCAGCAGTGAGCAGACTAGAAGTGGCGAGCAGTACTTC,CASSEQTRSGEQYF
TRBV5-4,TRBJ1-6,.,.,TGTGCCAGCAGCTTAGGGGCAAATTCACCCCTCCACTTT,CASSLGANSPLHF
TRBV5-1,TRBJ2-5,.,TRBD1,TGCGCCAGCAGCTTGGTAAGGGGGCCCGTTCAAGAGACCCAGTACTTC,CASSLVRGPVQETQYF
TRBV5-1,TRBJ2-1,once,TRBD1,TGCGCCAGCAGCTTGAAGGACAGGGGGTTAGATGAGCAGTTCTTC,CASSLKDRGLDEQFF
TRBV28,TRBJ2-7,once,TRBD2,TGTGCCAGCAGTTTCTCGGGGGGCTCCTACGAGCAGTACTTC,CASSFSGGSYEQYF
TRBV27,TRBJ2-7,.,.,TGTGCCAGCAGTTTCTCGACTAGCTACGAGCAGTACTTC,CASSFSTSYEQYF
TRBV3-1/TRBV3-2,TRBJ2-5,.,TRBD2,TGTGCCAGCAGCCAAGATAGGGTAGCGGGAGGTCCCAACTTC,CASSQDRVAGGPNF
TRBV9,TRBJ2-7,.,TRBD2,TGTGCCAGCAGCGTAGGTCCTAGCGGGAGGGGGTACGAGCAGTACTTC,CASSVGPSGRGYEQYF
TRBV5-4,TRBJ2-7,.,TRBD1,TGTGCCAGCAGCTCCCCAGACAGGGGGCGCGCCTACGAGCAGTACTTC,CASSSPDRGRAYEQYF
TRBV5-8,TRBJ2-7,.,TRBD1,TGTGCCAGCAGCACGGACAGGGGGCCCGACGAGCAGTACTTC,CASSTDRGPDEQYF
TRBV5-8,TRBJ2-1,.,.,TGTGCCAGCAGCTTGGGCAGGAAGGCCTACAATGAGCAGTTCTTC,CASSLGRKAYNEQFF
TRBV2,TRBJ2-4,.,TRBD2,TGTGCCAGCAGTGTCGGGACTAGCGGGAGCTCGTACATTCAGTACTTC,CASSVGTSGSSYIQYF
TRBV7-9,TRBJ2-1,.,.,TGTGCCAGCAGCTTAGCGAGAGCTCCCGACGAGCAGTTCTTC,CASSLARAPDEQFF
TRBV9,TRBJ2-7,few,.,TGTGCCAGCAGCCCAAGTGGGGGCGCCTACGAGCAGTACTTC,CASSPSGGAYEQYF
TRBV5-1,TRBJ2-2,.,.,TGCGCCAGCAGCTTACGGGTAGGGGCCGGGGAGCTGTTTTTT,CASSLRVGAGELFF
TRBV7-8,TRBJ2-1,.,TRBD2,TGTGCCAGCAGCCCCCGGACTAGCGGGAGCTCCTACAATGAGCAGTTCTTC,CASSPRTSGSSYNEQFF
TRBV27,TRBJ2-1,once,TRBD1,TGTGCCAGCAGTTTCGACAGGGTTGAGCAGTTCTTC,CASSFDRVEQFF
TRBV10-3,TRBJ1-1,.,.,TGTGCCATCAGCCCGACCCCTGGACGGGCCGCTGAAGCTTTCTTT,CAISPTPGRAAEAFF
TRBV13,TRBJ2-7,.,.,TGTGCCAGCAGCTTAGGGGACTTCTACGAGCAGTACTTC,CASSLGDFYEQYF
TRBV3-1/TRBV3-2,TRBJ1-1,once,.,TGTGCCAGCAGCCAAGGGGTTGGCACTGAAGCTTTCTTT,CASSQGVGTEAFF
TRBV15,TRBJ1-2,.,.,TGTGCCACCAGCAGCAGGGTTAACTATGGCTACACCTTC,CATSSRVNYGYTF
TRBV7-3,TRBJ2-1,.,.,TGTGCCAGCAGCACTCTTCCGGGACTCCAGACCTACAATGAGCAGTTCTTC,CASSTLPGLQTYNEQFF
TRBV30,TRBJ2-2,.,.,TGTGCCTGGAGTGTAAGGGTCGGGGTTCGGTCCGGGGAGCTGTTTTTT,CAWSVRVGVRSGELFF
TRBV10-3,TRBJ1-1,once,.,TGTGCCATCAGTGACAGGGGTGGCACTGAAGCTTTCTTT,CAISDRGGTEAFF
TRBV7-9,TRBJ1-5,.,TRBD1,TGTGCCAGCAGCCTTACAGGGGACTGGGCCCAGCATTTT,CASSLTGDWAQHF
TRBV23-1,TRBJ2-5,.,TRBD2,TGCGCCAGCAGTCAATCGACCGGGACTAGCTTCCCCAAGATGTACCAAGAGACCCAGTACTTC,CASSQSTGTSFPKMYQETQYF
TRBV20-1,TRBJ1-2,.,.,TGCAGTGCCCACACAGGCTACACCTTC,CSAHTGYTF
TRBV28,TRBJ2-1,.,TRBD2,TGTGCCAGCAGACCCACTAGCGGGAGAGGAAATGAGCAGTTCTTC,CASRPTSGRGNEQFF
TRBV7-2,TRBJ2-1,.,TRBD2,TGTGCCAGCAGCTTTATGGGACTAGCGGGCAATGAGCAGTTCTTC,CASSFMGLAGNEQFF
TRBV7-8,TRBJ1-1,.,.,TGTGCCAGCAGCGGCCGGGTGAAGGGGAACACTGAAGCTTTCTTT,CASSGRVKGNTEAFF
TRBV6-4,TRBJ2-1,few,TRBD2,TGTGCCAGCAGTTTACTAGCGGGTGGTAACAATGAGCAGTTCTTC,CASSLLAGGNNEQFF
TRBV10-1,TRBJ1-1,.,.,TGCGCTTCTCAGGAGGGGGGCTCCAACACTGAAGCTTTCTTT,CASQEGGSNTEAFF
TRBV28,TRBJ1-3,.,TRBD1,TGTGCCACCTGCAACAGGGGTCCTGGAAACACCATATATTTT,CATCNRGPGNTIYF
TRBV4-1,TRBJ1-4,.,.,TGCGCCAGCAGCCCCGGGCAGGGGCCAGATGCAACTAATGAAAAACTGTTTTTT,CASSPGQGPDATNEKLFF
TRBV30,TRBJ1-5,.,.,TGTGCCTGGGAAACCCTCGGTCAGCCCCAGCATTTT,CAWETLGQPQHF
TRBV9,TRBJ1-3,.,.,TGTGCCAGCAGCGTTGACGGACGGGTCTCTGGAAACACCATATATTTT,CASSVDGRVSGNTIYF
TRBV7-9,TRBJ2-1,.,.,TGTGCCAGCAGCGCTTGGGGCGGAACCAGCTCCTACAATGAGCAGTTCTTC,CASSAWGGTSSYNEQFF
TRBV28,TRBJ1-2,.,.,TGTGCCAGCAGTTTAAAAAGGGTTCGTGGCTACACCTTC,CASSLKRVRGYTF
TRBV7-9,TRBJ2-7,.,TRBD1,TGTGCCAGCAGCTCCCCATCACAGGGGGCTGTCTACGAGCAGTACTTC,CASSSPSQGAVYEQYF
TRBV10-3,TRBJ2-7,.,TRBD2,TGTGCCATCACTCGGGAGGGAGGCTACGAGCAGTACTTC,CAITREGGYEQYF
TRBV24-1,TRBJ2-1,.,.,TGTGCCACCAGTGAGAGGGGCACGGGCTCCTACAATGAGCAGTTCTTC,CATSERGTGSYNEQFF
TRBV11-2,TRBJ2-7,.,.,TGTGCCAGCAGCGTGACAAGCGTTGAGCAGTACTTC,CASSVTSVEQYF
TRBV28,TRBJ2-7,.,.,TGTGCCAGCAGTTCCCAGGGGTACCCCTACGAGCAGTACTTC,CASSSQGYPYEQYF
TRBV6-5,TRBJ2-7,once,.,TGTGCCAGCAAGGGAGACCCCTACGAGCAGTACTTC,CASKGDPYEQYF
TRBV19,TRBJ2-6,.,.,TGTGCCAGTAGTATACTGGGGATCTCTGGGGCCAACGTCCTGACTTTC,CASSILGISGANVLTF
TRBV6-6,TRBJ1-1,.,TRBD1,TGTGCCAGCAGGGAAACCGGGACAGCAAACACTGAAGCTTTCTTT,CASRETGTANTEAFF
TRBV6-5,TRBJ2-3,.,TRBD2,TGTGCCAGCAGCGGGAGGAACACAGATACGCAGTATTTT,CASSGRNTDTQYF
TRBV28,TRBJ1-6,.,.,TGTGCCAGCAGCAGTTTCCGGGGCGAAGGGAGAAATTCACCCCTCCACTTT,CASSSFRGEGRNSPLHF
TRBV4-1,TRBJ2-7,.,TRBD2,TGCGCCAGCAGCCTTATAGCGGGGACCTACGAGCAGTACTTC,CASSLIAGTYEQYF
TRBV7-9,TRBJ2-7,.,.,TGTGCCAGCAGCCCCAATGCAGGGTTTGGCGAGCAGTACTTC,CASSPNAGFGEQYF
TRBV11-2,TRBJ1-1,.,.,TGTGCCAGCAGCTTAGGGGATCGGGTTGAAGCTTTCTTT,CASSLGDRVEAFF